Detailed here is one T cell receptor (beta chain). Antigen unknown. J gave up 7 bases and V 3 bases, and 5 bases lay outside the gene matches. Germline CDR1 and CDR2: SNHLY and FYNNEI. This CDR3 has 15 residues. This sample stems from a study of shared clonotypes between healthy human individuals. Study-wide findings and caveats: In a few donors, around 5% of naive CD4 clonotypes appeared in common. Non-shared clonotypes had lower generation probabilities than those shared by all four donors.

Participating donors were healthy, HIV-negative adults free of recent acute infections or vaccinations. The assay was run at deep level. Repertoires were generated with immunoSEQ multiplex PCR, while TCRdb's copy carries only in-frame clones and drops some. The profile covers roughly 700,000 clones, with approximately 79% appearing a single time and over 1.5% taken by the ten largest. Sequencing used memory CD4+ T cells sorted from blood. Subset meaning: CD45RA-negative fraction. The receptor was derived from a woman aged 25 to 45 in good health. The chain has TRBV2 and TRBJ2-3; 12 bases fit TRBD2. In DNA form, the CDR3 reads TGTGCCAGCAGTGATCCGGGACTAGCGGGTAATACGCAGTATTTT. Translated, it gives CASSDPGLAGNTQYF.